The T cell receptor (beta chain) described here comes from a study of CD8 T cells in Susac syndrome. The RNA, roughly 0.5 to 1 ug, was put through reverse transcription using random hexamers. Across 54 Vbeta and 13 Jbeta, immunoSEQ multiplex PCR amplified TCR beta CDR3. One entry per CDR3 protein, called by TCRdb with MiXCR from the immunoSEQ multiplex PCR reads. This sample has 210,000 or so distinct CDR3 sequences; approximately 94% occur once, and the top ten carry approximately 0.15%. With 8 bases removed from V and 4 bases from J, the gap between germline ends came to 9 bases. Germline CDR1 is LNHDA and CDR2 is SQIVND (reference sequence). The CDR3 runs 12 residues. CD8+ and CD4+ T cells circulating in blood were sequenced for TCR beta. The CD8+ and CD4+ T cells were isolated magnetically using a negative isolation approach, whereas the TEMRA cells were enriched by FACS.

Sequenced: CD4+ T cells from PBMCs. V gene TRBV19 combines with J gene TRBJ1-5; no firm D call. The clonotype comes from a human donor with Susac syndrome. The CDR3 sequence is CASRTENQPQHF. CDR3 coding DNA: TGTGCCAGTCGAACAGAAAATCAGCCCCAGCATTTT.